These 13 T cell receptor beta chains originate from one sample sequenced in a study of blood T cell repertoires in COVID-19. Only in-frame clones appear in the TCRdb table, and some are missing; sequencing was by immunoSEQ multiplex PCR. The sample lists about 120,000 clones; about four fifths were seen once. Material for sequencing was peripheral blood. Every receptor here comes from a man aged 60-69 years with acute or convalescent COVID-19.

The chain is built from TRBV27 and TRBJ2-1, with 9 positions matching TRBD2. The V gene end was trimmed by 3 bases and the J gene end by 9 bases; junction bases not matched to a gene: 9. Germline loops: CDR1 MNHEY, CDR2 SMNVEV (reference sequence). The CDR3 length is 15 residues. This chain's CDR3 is CASSFLGGRAVEQFF. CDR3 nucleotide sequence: TGTGCCAGCAGTTTTCTAGGCGGGAGGGCCGTTGAGCAGTTCTTC.

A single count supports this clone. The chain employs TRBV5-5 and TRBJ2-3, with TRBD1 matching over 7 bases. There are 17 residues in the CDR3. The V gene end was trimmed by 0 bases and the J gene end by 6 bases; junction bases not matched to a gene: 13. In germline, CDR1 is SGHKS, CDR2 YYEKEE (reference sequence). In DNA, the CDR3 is TGTGCCAGCAGCTTGGATATCGGCCTCCAGGGGGAGGATACGCAGTATTTT. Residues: CASSLDIGLQGEDTQYF.

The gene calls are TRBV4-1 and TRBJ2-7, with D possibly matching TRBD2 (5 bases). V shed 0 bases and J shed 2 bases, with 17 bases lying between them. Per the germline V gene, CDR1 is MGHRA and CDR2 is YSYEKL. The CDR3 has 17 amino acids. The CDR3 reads CASSQDLFGGPTYEQYF. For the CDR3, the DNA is TGCGCCAGCAGCCAAGATCTCTTCGGCGGGCCAACCTACGAGCAGTACTTC.

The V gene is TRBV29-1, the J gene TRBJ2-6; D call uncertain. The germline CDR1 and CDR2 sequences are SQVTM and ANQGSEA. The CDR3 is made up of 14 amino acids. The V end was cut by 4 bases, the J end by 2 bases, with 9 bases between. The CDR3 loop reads CSVAPVPGANVLTF. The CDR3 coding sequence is TGCAGCGTTGCCCCGGTGCCTGGGGCCAACGTCCTGACTTTC.

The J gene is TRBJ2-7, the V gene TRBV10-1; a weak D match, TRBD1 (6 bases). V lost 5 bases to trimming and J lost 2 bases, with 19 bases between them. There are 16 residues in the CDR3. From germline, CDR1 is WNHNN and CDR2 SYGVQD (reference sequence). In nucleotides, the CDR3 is TGCGCCAGCAGTCCATCGGACAGAATTATTGCCTACGAGCAGTACTTC. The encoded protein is CASSPSDRIIAYEQYF.

The CDR3 is CASSLTSGFYNEQFF. The CDR3 nucleotides are TGTGCCAGCAGCCTAACTAGCGGGTTCTACAATGAGCAGTTCTTC. V gene TRBV7-9 combines with J gene TRBJ2-1; 9 nucleotides match TRBD2. The CDR3 length is 15 residues. V was clipped by 5 bases and J by 3 bases; unmatched bases: 5. Looked up from germline, CDR1 is SEHNR and CDR2 is FQNEAQ (reference sequence).

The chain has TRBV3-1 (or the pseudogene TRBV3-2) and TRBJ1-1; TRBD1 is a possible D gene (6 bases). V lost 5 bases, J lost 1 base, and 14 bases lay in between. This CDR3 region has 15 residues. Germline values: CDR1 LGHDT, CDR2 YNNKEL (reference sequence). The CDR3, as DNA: TGTGCCAGCAGCGTTCACGGACAGTCGAACACTGAAGCTTTCTTT. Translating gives CASSVHGQSNTEAFF.

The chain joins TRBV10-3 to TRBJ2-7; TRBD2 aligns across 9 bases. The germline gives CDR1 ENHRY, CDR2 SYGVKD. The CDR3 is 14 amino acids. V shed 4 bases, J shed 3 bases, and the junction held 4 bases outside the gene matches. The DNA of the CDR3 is TGTGCCATCAGTGCTGCGGGAGGGGACTACGAGCAGTACTTC. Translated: CAISAAGGDYEQYF.

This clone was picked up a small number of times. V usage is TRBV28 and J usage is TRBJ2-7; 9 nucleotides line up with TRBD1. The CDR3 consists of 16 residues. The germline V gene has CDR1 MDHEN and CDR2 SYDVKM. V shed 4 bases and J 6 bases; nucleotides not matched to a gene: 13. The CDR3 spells CASSSDGVGQGSEQYF. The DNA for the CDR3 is TGTGCCAGCAGTTCCGACGGCGTGGGACAGGGCTCCGAGCAGTACTTC.

In DNA, the CDR3 is TGTGCCAGCAGTCCCGTCAAGGGGGTAGTAGCTTTCTTT. Translation: CASSPVKGVVAFF. J is TRBJ1-1 and V is TRBV28, with a weak D call TRBD1 (6 bases). The V gene's germline CDR1 is MDHEN and CDR2 SYDVKM. V gave up 5 bases and J gave up 10 bases, with 17 bases separating them. The CDR3 sequence is 13 residues long. Looking up the rest from reference TRBV28 and TRBJ1-1 gives the full variable domain: DVKVTQSSRYLVKRTGEKVFLECVQDMDHENMFWYRQDPGLGLRLIYFSYDVKMKEKGDIPEGYSVSREKKERFSLILESASTNQTSMYLCASSPVKGVVAFFGQGTRLTVV.

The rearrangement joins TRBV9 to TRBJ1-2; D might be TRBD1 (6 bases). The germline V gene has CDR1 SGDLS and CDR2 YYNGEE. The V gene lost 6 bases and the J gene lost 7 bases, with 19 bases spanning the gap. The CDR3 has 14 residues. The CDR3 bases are TGTGCCAGCAACCCGGGACATCGAGTAGGTGGCTACACCTTC. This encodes CASNPGHRVGGYTF. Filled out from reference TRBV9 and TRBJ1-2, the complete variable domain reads DSGVTQTPKHLITATGQRVTLRCSPRSGDLSVYWYQQSLDQGLQFLIQYYNGEERAKGNILERFSAQQFPDLHSELNLSSLELGDSALYFCASNPGHRVGGYTFGSGTRLTVV.

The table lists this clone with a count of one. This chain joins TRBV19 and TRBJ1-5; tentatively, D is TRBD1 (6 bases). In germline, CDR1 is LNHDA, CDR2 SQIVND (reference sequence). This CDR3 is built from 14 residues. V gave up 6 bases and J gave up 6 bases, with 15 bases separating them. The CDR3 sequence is CASSITGSGQPQHF. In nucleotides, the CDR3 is TGTGCCAGTAGCATTACAGGGTCTGGTCAGCCCCAGCATTTT.

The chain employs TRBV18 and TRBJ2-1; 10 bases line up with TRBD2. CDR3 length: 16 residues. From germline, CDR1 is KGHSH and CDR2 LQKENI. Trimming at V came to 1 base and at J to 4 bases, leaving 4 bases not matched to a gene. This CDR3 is CASSPLLAGAYNEQFF. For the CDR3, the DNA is TGTGCCAGCTCACCACTCCTAGCGGGAGCTTACAATGAGCAGTTCTTC.